A single sample is the source of the 8 T cell receptor beta chains below, sequenced in a study of regulatory T cells in long-lasting Graves disease. Noted time point: newly diagnosed GD, antithyroid drugs for less than 3 months. The authors made the TCR library using RNA they extracted from PBMCs. CDR3-region Arm-PCR and iRepertoire HTBI primers produced the TCR beta libraries. TCRdb used MiXCR to reprocess the multiplex PCR reads, holding one entry per CDR3 protein. The table records fewer than 650,000 distinct CDR3 sequences, 15% to 20% of them present only once. This same sample was also part of a study on T cells in Graves' hyperthyroidism and ophthalmopathy.

Here the sequenced sample was peripheral blood mononuclear cells (PBMCs), taken at new diagnosis, from a patient treated with antithyroid drugs. The source of these receptors is a woman in her twenties or thirties with Graves disease.

This clonotype was counted at least ten times. The chain has TRBV2 and TRBJ2-3; 12 bases match TRBD2. Germline V lookup: CDR1 SNHLY, CDR2 FYNNEI. V gave up 6 bases and J gave up 1 base; unmatched junction bases: 2. This CDR3 is built from 15 residues. The CDR3 nucleotides read TGTGCCAGCAGCCGACTAGCGGGAGGCACAGATACGCAGTATTTT. Its protein is CASSRLAGGTDTQYF.

The V and J genes are TRBV18 and TRBJ1-4; D is ambiguous. The germline CDR1 and CDR2 sequences are KGHSH and LQKENI. This CDR3 has 16 amino acids. The ends were cut back, 4 bases at V and 0 bases at J, with 12 bases in the middle. The CDR3 loop is CASSLQPITTNEKLFF. DNA of the CDR3: TGTGCCAGCTCACTCCAGCCGATTACAACTAATGAAAAACTGTTTTTT.

The table lists this clonotype with a few counts. The rearrangement joins TRBV20-1 to TRBJ2-1, with D possibly called TRBD1 or TRBD2 (5 bases each). V lost 3 bases and J 7 bases, leaving 19 bases between the germline ends. CDR3 length: 15 residues. CDR1 is DFQATT, CDR2 SNEGSKA, per germline (reference sequence). This chain's CDR3 is CSASLSAGTKNEQFF. The DNA for the CDR3 is TGCAGTGCTAGTCTTAGCGCCGGGACGAAGAATGAGCAGTTCTTC.

Many counts were recorded for this clonotype. The genes are TRBV20-1 and TRBJ2-7; D uncertain. The V gene lost 0 bases and the J gene lost 2 bases, with 2 bases spanning the gap. The length of the CDR3 is 11 residues. Germline V gene sequence: CDR1 DFQATT, CDR2 SNEGSKA (reference sequence). CDR3 in DNA: TGCAGTGCTAGAGACACCTACGAGCAGTACTTC. Translated, it gives CSARDTYEQYF.

This clonotype was observed a few times. The chain couples TRBV18 to TRBJ1-4; D is ambiguous. Trimming took off 3 bases at V and 7 bases at J, with 12 bases between the two ends. Looked up from germline, CDR1 is KGHSH and CDR2 is LQKENI. The CDR3 runs 14 residues. CDR3 residues: CASSPSGVGEKLFF. CDR3 DNA: TGTGCCAGCTCACCGAGCGGAGTCGGTGAAAAACTGTTTTTT.

This clonotype was picked up many times. Written as DNA, the CDR3 is TGTGCCAGCTTTCGGTTCGGGTACGTGCGGGAGGGACCCTACAATGAGCAGTTCTTC. This gives the protein CASFRFGYVREGPYNEQFF. V gene TRBV2 combines with J gene TRBJ2-1; the match to TRBD2 covers 9 bases. Germline loops: CDR1 SNHLY, CDR2 FYNNEI. The V gene end was trimmed by 8 bases and the J gene end by 2 bases; junction bases not matched to a gene: 19. This CDR3 has 19 residues.

This clonotype was seen only a few times. The chain is built from TRBV28 and TRBJ2-3, with 7 bases that match TRBD2. Germline assignment: CDR1 MDHEN and CDR2 SYDVKM. V shed 2 bases and J 5 bases; nucleotides not matched to a gene: 7. The CDR3 contains 15 residues. CDR3 residues: CASSLGGRGVDTQYF. The CDR3 nucleotides are TGTGCCAGCAGTTTAGGCGGGAGAGGGGTAGATACGCAGTATTTT.

This clonotype was seen many times. The rearrangement links TRBV28 to TRBJ2-1; no clear D. The V end was cut by 6 bases, the J end by 0 bases, with 12 bases between. CDR1 MDHEN and CDR2 SYDVKM come from the germline V gene. This CDR3 is 15 amino acids long. CDR3 sequence (DNA): TGTGCCAGCAGCGGTAGATATAGCTCCTACAATGAGCAGTTCTTC. Translating it yields CASSGRYSSYNEQFF.